This entry lists 10 T cell receptor beta chains sequenced from one sample in a study of T-cell memory formation after mild COVID-19. TCRdb called the 5' RACE reads again in MiXCR, with one record for every CDR3 protein. The sample contains some 46,000 distinct CDR3 sequences, 6.6% of which appear only once. The sample consisted of PBMCs or a T cell subset sorted from them (not recorded which). The origin of the receptors is an adult who had mild COVID-19 (a few samples of this study predate the infection). Cell type and time point are not known.

This chain joins TRBV12-5 and TRBJ2-2, with 7 bases fitting TRBD2. Trimming cost V 0 bases and J 7 bases; bases outside gene matches: 14. Germline V gene lookup returns CDR1 LGHNT and CDR2 FRNRAP. The CDR3 is 18 amino acids. The CDR3 nucleotides read TGTGCTAGTGGTTTGGTACTCGGAAGCGGGGCCCGTTTCGGGGAGCTGTTTTTT. Its protein is CASGLVLGSGARFGELFF. Based on the CDR3 plus reference TRBV12-5 and TRBJ2-2, the full variable domain is DARVTQTPRHKVTEMGQEVTMRCQPILGHNTVFWYRQTMMQGLELLAYFRNRAPLDDSGMPKDRFSAEMPDATLATLKIQPSEPRDSAVYFCASGLVLGSGARFGELFFGEGSRLTVL.

The chain uses TRBV7-2 and TRBJ2-7, with D unresolved. The CDR3 covers 13 residues. In germline, CDR1 is SGHTA, CDR2 FQGNSA. V shed 1 base and J shed 0 bases, with 4 bases lying between them. The CDR3 loop reads CASSLEYSYEQYF. The DNA of the CDR3 is TGTGCCAGCAGCTTAGAATACTCCTACGAGCAGTACTTC.

The J gene is TRBJ2-5, the V gene TRBV2; 8 bases line up with TRBD2. With V trimmed by 6 bases and J by 3 bases, 9 bases remained unmatched. This CDR3 comprises 15 residues. Germline V gene sequence: CDR1 SNHLY, CDR2 FYNNEI. The CDR3 coding sequence is TGTGCCAGCAGCAAATTTAGCGGGAAGGAAGAGACCCAGTACTTC. Translated: CASSKFSGKEETQYF.

The rearrangement joins TRBV15 to TRBJ1-3; D call uncertain. V was trimmed by 0 bases and J by 4 bases, leaving 10 bases between them. The CDR3 spans 15 residues. Germline CDR1 is LNHNV and CDR2 is YYDKDF (reference sequence). In DNA, the CDR3 is TGTGCCACCAGCAGAGACAGTGGGATAGGAAACACCATATATTTT. This sequence encodes CATSRDSGIGNTIYF.

This clonotype came up many times. This chain links TRBV20-1 with TRBJ2-1; 8 positions match TRBD1. This CDR3 is built from 16 residues. V dropped 0 bases and J dropped 0; count of bases not matched to a gene: 4. CDR1 and CDR2 (germline): DFQATT, SNEGSKA (reference sequence). In DNA form, the CDR3 reads TGCAGTGCTAGAGACCTTGGACAGGGCTCCTACAATGAGCAGTTCTTC. Amino acid sequence: CSARDLGQGSYNEQFF.

Points on this clonotype: Germline is not matched at one junction end, which may reflect a read error. V gene TRBV7-8 combines with J gene TRBJ2-7; 11 bases fit TRBD2. CDR1 and CDR2 from the germline V gene are SGHVS and FQNEAQ. This CDR3 spans 17 amino acids. The CDR3 region has the DNA TGTGCCAGCAGCCCCAGGGGTAGCGGGGGGGCCTCCCACGAGCAGTACTTC. As protein: CASSPRGSGGASHEQYF.

The chain employs TRBV4-3 and TRBJ1-4, with D uncertain. The CDR3 spans 13 residues. V shed 0 bases and J shed 8 bases, with 7 bases lying between them. CDR1 and CDR2 from the germline V gene are LGHNA and YSLEER. This CDR3 reads CASSQEMGEKLFF. CDR3 bases: TGCGCCAGCAGCCAAGAGATGGGGGAAAAACTGTTTTTT.

This clonotype has a count of ten or more. In DNA form, the CDR3 reads TGTGCCAGCAGGTGGGACAGTTCCACCGGGGAGCTGTTTTTT. This translates into CASRWDSSTGELFF. The rearrangement links TRBV9 to TRBJ2-2, with 7 bases aligning to TRBD1. The germline V gene has CDR1 SGDLS and CDR2 YYNGEE. This CDR3 is built from 14 residues. V was clipped by 5 bases and J by 4 bases; unmatched bases: 5.

This clonotype was detected ten times or more. This chain joins TRBV19 and TRBJ1-2, with D perhaps matching TRBD1 (6 bases). CDR3 length: 13 residues. V lost 6 bases and J lost 5, with 13 bases in between. Germline V gives CDR1 LNHDA, CDR2 SQIVND (reference sequence). Here the CDR3 DNA reads TGTGCCAGTAGGTCGGACAGATTGTATGGCTACACCTTC. Protein product: CASRSDRLYGYTF.

CDR3 coding DNA: TGCAGCGTTGAACAACCCTTGAACACTGAAGCTTTCTTT. Protein: CSVEQPLNTEAFF. The chain recombines TRBV29-1 with TRBJ1-1, with D uncertain. The CDR3 contains 13 residues. V gave up 2 bases and J gave up 0 bases, with 7 bases separating them. Germline-derived CDR1 and CDR2 are SQVTM and ANQGSEA.